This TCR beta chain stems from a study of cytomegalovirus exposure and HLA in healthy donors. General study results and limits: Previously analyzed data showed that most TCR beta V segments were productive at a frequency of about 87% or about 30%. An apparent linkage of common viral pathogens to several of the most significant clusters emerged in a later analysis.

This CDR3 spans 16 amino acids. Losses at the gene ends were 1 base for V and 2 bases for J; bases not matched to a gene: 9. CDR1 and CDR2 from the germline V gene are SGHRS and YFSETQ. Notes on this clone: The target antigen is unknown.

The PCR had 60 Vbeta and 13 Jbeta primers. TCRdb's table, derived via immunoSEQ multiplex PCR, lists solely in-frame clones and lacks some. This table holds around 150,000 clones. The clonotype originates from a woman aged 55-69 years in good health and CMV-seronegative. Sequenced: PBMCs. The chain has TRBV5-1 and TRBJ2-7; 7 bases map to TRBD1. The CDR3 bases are TGCGCCAGCAGCTTGAGTCTGAGGGGGCCGGCCTACGAGCAGTACTTC. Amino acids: CASSLSLRGPAYEQYF.